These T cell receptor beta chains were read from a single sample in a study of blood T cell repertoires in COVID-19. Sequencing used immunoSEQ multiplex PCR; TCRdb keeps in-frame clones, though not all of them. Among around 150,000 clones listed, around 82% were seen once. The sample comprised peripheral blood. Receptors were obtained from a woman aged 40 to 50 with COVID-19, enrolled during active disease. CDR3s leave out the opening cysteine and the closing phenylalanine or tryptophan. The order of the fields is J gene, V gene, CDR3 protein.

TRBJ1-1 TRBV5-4 ASSEGGGRMNTEAF
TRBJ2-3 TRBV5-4 ASSLDLGGTDTQY
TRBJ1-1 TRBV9 ASSPRQGANTEAF
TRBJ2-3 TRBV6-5 ATIGGWTDTQY
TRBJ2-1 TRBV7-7 ASSQGGTTYNEQF
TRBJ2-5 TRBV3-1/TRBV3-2 ASSQPQGARETQY
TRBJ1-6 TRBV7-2 ASSLDHPSSYNSPLH
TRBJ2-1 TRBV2 ASSDVVVSNEQF
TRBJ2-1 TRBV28 ASSLGLVNEQF
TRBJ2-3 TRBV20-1 SASESVNTQY
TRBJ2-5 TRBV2 ASSEDRPQETQY
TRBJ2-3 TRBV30 AWSVPQFTDTQY
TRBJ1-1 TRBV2 ASSVKTASTEAF
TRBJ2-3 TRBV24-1 ATSDPGQGSTDTQY
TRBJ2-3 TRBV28 AGGSSGREADTQY
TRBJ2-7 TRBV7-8 ASSRAAGGASGQREQY
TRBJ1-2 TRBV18 ASSPNRDRGHGYT
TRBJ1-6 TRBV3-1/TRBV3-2 ASSLGSPGTYNSPLH
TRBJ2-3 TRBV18 ASSNRDTYTDTQY
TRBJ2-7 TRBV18 ASSPNGLLSYEQY
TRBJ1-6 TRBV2 ASSRSSYNSPLH
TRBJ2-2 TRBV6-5 ASSPDRRDTGELF
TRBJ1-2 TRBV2 ASSLGQGVGGYT
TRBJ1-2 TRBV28 ASSSTVISNYGYT
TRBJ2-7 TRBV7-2 ASSSPGERGFSYEQY
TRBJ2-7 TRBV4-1 ASSQDVVYEQY